These 27 T cell receptor beta chains were all obtained from the same sample, sequenced in a study of blood T cell repertoires in COVID-19. This table comes from immunoSEQ multiplex PCR, and its TCRdb copy is limited to in-frame clones, with some not included. The data contain 75,000 to 95,000 clones, 88% of them singletons. Material: peripheral blood. Every receptor here comes from a human donor in a cohort sampled during active COVID-19.

The chain employs TRBV25-1 and TRBJ1-2, with 9 bases that match TRBD1. Germline lookup yields CDR1 MGHDK and CDR2 SYGVNS. V shed 11 bases and J 0 bases; nucleotides not matched to a gene: 4. The CDR3 spans 13 residues. This chain's CDR3 is CAARTGANYGYTF. The CDR3 DNA reads as TGTGCCGCAAGGACAGGGGCTAACTATGGCTACACCTTC.

This sequence joins TRBV11-2 and TRBJ2-2; 12 positions match TRBD1. Germline V CDR1 and CDR2: SGHAT, FQNNGV. The J segment lost 5 bases and the V segment lost 4 bases, leaving 2 bases of the junction unmatched. The CDR3 sequence is 15 residues long. CDR3 in DNA: TGTGCCAGCAGCTGGGACAGGGGGCATACCGGGGAGCTGTTTTTT. This codes for CASSWDRGHTGELFF.

The chain uses TRBV27 and TRBJ2-3; a possible D gene is TRBD2 (5 bases). V lost 4 bases, J lost 1 base, and 9 bases lay in between. The germline CDR1 and CDR2 sequences are MNHEY and SMNVEV (reference sequence). CDR3 length: 14 residues. The CDR3 region is CASSSGLGTDTQYF. DNA of the CDR3: TGTGCCAGCAGTTCCGGACTGGGCACAGATACGCAGTATTTT.

V gene TRBV9 combines with J gene TRBJ2-2; TRBD1 aligns across 7 bases. V dropped 2 bases and J dropped 6; count of bases not matched to a gene: 7. Germline CDR1 reads SGDLS; CDR2 reads YYNGEE. This CDR3 contains 15 residues. CDR3 loop: CASSVQGTGAGELFF. CDR3 DNA sequence: TGTGCCAGCAGCGTCCAAGGAACAGGGGCCGGGGAGCTGTTTTTT.

This clone appeared a few times. The chain joins TRBV7-3 to TRBJ1-6; no reliable D call. The germline V gene encodes CDR1 SGHTA and CDR2 FQGTGA. The V end was cut by 5 bases, the J end by 7 bases, with 15 bases between. This CDR3 spans 15 amino acids. CDR3 nucleotides: TGTGCCAGCAGCCTCGGAACTGGGGAGAATTCACCCCTCCACTTT. Translating gives CASSLGTGENSPLHF.

The gene calls are TRBV19 and TRBJ1-6; 9 positions agree with TRBD1. The CDR3 sequence is 14 residues long. The trim removed 3 bases at V and 10 bases at J, leaving 4 bases unmatched. Germline CDR1 LNHDA, CDR2 SQIVND (reference sequence). In DNA form, the CDR3 reads TGTGCCAGTAGTATGGGACAGGGCACATCACCCCTCCACTTT. Its translation: CASSMGQGTSPLHF.

The chain recombines TRBV9 with TRBJ1-5; 7 positions match TRBD1. The ends lost 4 bases at V and 6 bases at J; junction bases unmatched: 10. This CDR3 region has 15 residues. Germline loops: CDR1 SGDLS, CDR2 YYNGEE. The CDR3 region is CASSPQGQIGQPQHF. Written as DNA, the CDR3 is TGTGCCAGCAGCCCCCAGGGACAGATAGGTCAGCCCCAGCATTTT.

The rearrangement links TRBV5-1 to TRBJ1-5; maybe TRBD1 (5 bases). Germline V gene lookup returns CDR1 SGHRS and CDR2 YFSETQ. The CDR3 contains 13 residues. V was clipped by 4 bases and J by 9 bases, with 14 bases between them. The CDR3 DNA reads as TGCGCCAGCAGCCAGGGTGAATCTCGGCCCCAGCATTTT. It yields the protein CASSQGESRPQHF.

In this sample, this clone turned up once. The chain links TRBV6-4 to TRBJ2-1, with D tentatively TRBD1 (6 bases). In germline, CDR1 is MRHNA, CDR2 SNTAGT. The V and J ends lost 5 bases and 0 bases respectively, with 11 bases between them. The length of the CDR3 is 15 residues. Here the CDR3 DNA reads TGTGCCAGCAGTCTGGGCAGGGGCTCCTACAATGAGCAGTTCTTC. Translated, it gives CASSLGRGSYNEQFF.

V is TRBV14 and J is TRBJ2-2, with TRBD2 matching 9 bases. Germline-derived CDR1 and CDR2 are SGHDN and FVKESK. This CDR3 has 16 amino acids. V shed 2 bases, J shed 5 bases, and the junction held 6 bases outside the gene matches. CDR3 residues: CASSQRVLAGTGELFF. CDR3 sequence (DNA): TGTGCCAGCAGCCAACGCGTTCTAGCGGGAACCGGGGAGCTGTTTTTT.

This sequence joins TRBV5-8 and TRBJ2-2; possibly TRBD1 for D (6 bases). The CDR3 contains 15 residues. Germline CDR1 is SGHTS and CDR2 is YDEGEE. V lost 2 bases and J 2 bases, leaving 10 bases between the germline ends. CDR3 protein: CASSLQGFNTGELFF. CDR3 DNA sequence: TGTGCCAGCAGCTTACAGGGTTTTAACACCGGGGAGCTGTTTTTT.

This chain connects TRBV30 to TRBJ1-1; TRBD1 matches 9 bases. After removal of 6 bases from V and 5 bases from J, the junction contained 10 bases not matched to a gene. This CDR3 has 14 amino acids. The germline V gene has CDR1 GTSNPN and CDR2 SVGIG (reference sequence). As DNA, the CDR3 is TGTGCCTGTAACAGGGGGCCTGTATGGACTGAAGCTTTCTTT. Its translation: CACNRGPVWTEAFF.

J is TRBJ2-5 and V is TRBV27; 7 nucleotides agree with TRBD1. V lost 6 bases to trimming and J lost 1 base; unmatched junction nucleotides: 11. Germline CDR1 reads MNHEY; CDR2 reads SMNVEV (reference sequence). The CDR3 covers 16 residues. The CDR3: CASRKTMTGRQETQYF. CDR3 DNA: TGTGCCAGCAGGAAAACCATGACAGGGCGCCAAGAGACCCAGTACTTC.

The chain recombines TRBV5-8 with TRBJ1-1; no definite D call. Per the germline V gene, CDR1 is SGHTS and CDR2 is YDEGEE. This CDR3 spans 13 amino acids. Deletions cut 0 bases from V and 8 bases from J, with 11 bases between. CDR3 nucleotides: TGTGCCAGCAGCTTGGTAGTCTCCTACGAAGCTTTCTTT. This codes for CASSLVVSYEAFF.

V usage is TRBV19 and J usage is TRBJ1-3, with D possibly matching TRBD1 (5 bases). The ends were cut back, 10 bases at V and 0 bases at J, with 13 bases in the middle. CDR1 and CDR2 from the germline V gene are LNHDA and SQIVND (reference sequence). This CDR3 contains 14 residues. As DNA, the CDR3 is TGTGCCACCAGACAGCAAATCTCTGGAAACACCATATATTTT. It yields the protein CATRQQISGNTIYF.

V and J are TRBV5-1 and TRBJ1-4; 10 bases agree with TRBD1. Germline lookup yields CDR1 SGHRS and CDR2 YFSETQ. J was trimmed by 7 bases and V by 4 bases; bases with no gene match: 4. The CDR3 is 14 amino acids. CDR3 bases: TGCGCCAGCAGCCCCGGACAGGGGGGTGAAAAACTGTTTTTT. As protein: CASSPGQGGEKLFF.

The chain recombines TRBV7-9 with TRBJ2-1; D perhaps matches TRBD2 (5 bases). This CDR3 spans 14 amino acids. The V gene's germline CDR1 is SEHNR and CDR2 FQNEAQ (reference sequence). V dropped 1 base and J dropped 7 bases, with 11 bases sitting between them. This CDR3 is CASSLGLGSNEQFF. The CDR3, as DNA: TGTGCCAGCAGCTTAGGATTGGGGAGTAATGAGCAGTTCTTC.

The rearrangement joins TRBV7-8 to TRBJ1-3; D is undetermined. In germline, CDR1 is SGHVS, CDR2 FQNEAQ. The V and J ends lost 0 bases and 2 bases respectively, with 11 bases between them. CDR3 length: 16 amino acids. The CDR3 nucleotides read TGTGCCAGCAGCTTAGCGCCAGGCCGGCCTGGAAACACCATATATTTT. It translates to CASSLAPGRPGNTIYF. The full variable domain, completed using reference TRBV7-8 and TRBJ1-3, is GAGVSQSPRYKVAKRGQDVALRCDPISGHVSLFWYQQALGQGPEFLTYFQNEAQLDKSGLPSDRFFAERPEGSVSTLKIQRTQQEDSAVYLCASSLAPGRPGNTIYFGEGSWLTVV.

This rearrangement joins TRBV4-3 to TRBJ2-3; the D gene is possibly TRBD1 (5 bases). The CDR3 spans 14 residues. Germline V gene sequence: CDR1 LGHNA, CDR2 YSLEER. The ends were cut back, 1 base at V and 6 bases at J, with 11 bases in the middle. CDR3 loop: CASSQVRGKDTQYF. For the CDR3, the DNA is TGCGCCAGCAGCCAAGTTAGGGGCAAGGATACGCAGTATTTT.

The rearrangement uses TRBV2 and TRBJ1-5; D may be TRBD1 (5 bases). Trimming pared 7 bases from V and 6 bases from J, leaving 13 bases between. Germline CDR1 and CDR2: SNHLY and FYNNEI. The CDR3 is made up of 13 amino acids. The CDR3 spells CASTGVPSQPQHF. CDR3 in DNA: TGTGCCAGCACGGGGGTCCCAAGTCAGCCCCAGCATTTT.

The CDR3 loop reads CASSRTGNYGYTF. CDR3 DNA sequence: TGTGCCAGCAGCCGGACAGGGAACTATGGCTACACCTTC. V is TRBV12-3 or TRBV12-4 and J is TRBJ1-2; 8 bases match TRBD1. The length of the CDR3 is 13 residues. With V trimmed by 6 bases and J by 2 bases, 2 bases remained unmatched.

The chain uses TRBV7-9 and TRBJ2-1; 8 nucleotides match TRBD2. V was pared by 5 bases and J by 2 bases, with 11 bases of the junction left unmatched. The CDR3 consists of 17 residues. Germline CDR1 is SEHNR and CDR2 is FQNEAQ (reference sequence). The CDR3 here is CASSLPTAGVTYNEQFF. The CDR3 nucleotides read TGTGCCAGCAGCCTCCCCACAGCGGGAGTCACCTACAATGAGCAGTTCTTC.

The V gene is TRBV20-1, the J gene TRBJ1-2; 9 nucleotides line up with TRBD1. Looked up from germline, CDR1 is DFQATT and CDR2 is SNEGSKA (reference sequence). The CDR3 has 15 residues. After removal of 3 bases from V and 0 bases from J, the junction contained 5 bases not matched to a gene. DNA of the CDR3: TGCAGTGCTAGTTCGGGACAGGGTGCTAACTATGGCTACACCTTC. Translated, it gives CSASSGQGANYGYTF.

The CDR3 loop is CASSVGQGAHNEQFF. CDR3 bases: TGTGCCAGCAGCGTAGGGCAGGGGGCCCACAATGAGCAGTTCTTC. This chain connects TRBV9 to TRBJ2-1, with 8 bases aligning to TRBD1. The ends lost 0 bases at V and 5 bases at J; junction bases unmatched: 4. There are 15 residues in the CDR3. Germline CDR1 reads SGDLS; CDR2 reads YYNGEE.

CDR3 nucleotides: TGTGCCAGCAGCGCTGGACAGCCCTCCTATGGCTACACCTTC. It encodes CASSAGQPSYGYTF. The chain links TRBV21-1 to TRBJ1-2; TRBD1, as called in the table, went unchecked against the DNA. TRBV21-1 is noted as a pseudogene. The CDR3 is 14 residues long.

The chain carries TRBV4-3 and TRBJ2-3; 8 bases line up with TRBD2. The CDR3 spans 17 residues. The junction had 8 bases not matched to a gene; V was cut back by 1 base and J by 2 bases. In germline, CDR1 is LGHNA, CDR2 YSLEER. CDR3 amino acids: CASSQVRGAGNTDTQYF. The CDR3 DNA follows: TGCGCCAGCAGCCAAGTGCGGGGGGCGGGGAACACAGATACGCAGTATTTT.

The chain carries TRBV6-2 or TRBV6-3 and TRBJ2-1; the D gene is possibly TRBD2 (6 bases). Deletions cut 5 bases from V and 4 bases from J, with 18 bases between. Germline values: CDR1 MNHEY, CDR2 SVGEGT. There are 16 residues in the CDR3. The CDR3 region has the DNA TGTGCCAGCAGTAAAGGACTAACACCCCCTTACAATGAGCAGTTCTTC. This gives the protein CASSKGLTPPYNEQFF.